The present T cell receptor beta chain was sequenced within a study of T-cell reconstitution after alpha-beta-depleted transplantation in children. Points from the study as a whole: The origin of alpha-beta T cells about two months after transplant was reportedly several hundred expanded graft clones. Newly made T cells mostly supplied T-cell counts and diversity one year after transplant.

The library targeted TCRbeta and was prepared with unique molecular identifiers. TCRdb analysed the PCR reads with MiXCR anew, one entry per CDR3 protein. The table includes 700,000 to 950,000 distinct CDR3 sequences, 16% detected once. Unmatched junction bases numbered 5, after V lost 6 bases and J lost 2 bases. This CDR3 contains 14 residues. The germline CDR1 and CDR2 sequences are SGHRS and YFSETQ. For this clonotype: Its antigen remains unidentified.

The TCR sequence derives from a male patient between 5 and 17 years old who had a stem cell transplant for acute lymphoblastic leukemia, so the T cells may come from the graft donor. The chain carries TRBV5-1 and TRBJ2-1; 7 nucleotides line up with TRBD2. This specimen was PBMCs, mostly from graft donor cells, taken 360 days after TCRalphabeta/CD19-depleted stem cell transplant. Written as DNA, the CDR3 is TGCGCCAGCATTGCGGGAGCGCCCTACAATGAGCAGTTCTTC. Translation gives CASIAGAPYNEQFF.